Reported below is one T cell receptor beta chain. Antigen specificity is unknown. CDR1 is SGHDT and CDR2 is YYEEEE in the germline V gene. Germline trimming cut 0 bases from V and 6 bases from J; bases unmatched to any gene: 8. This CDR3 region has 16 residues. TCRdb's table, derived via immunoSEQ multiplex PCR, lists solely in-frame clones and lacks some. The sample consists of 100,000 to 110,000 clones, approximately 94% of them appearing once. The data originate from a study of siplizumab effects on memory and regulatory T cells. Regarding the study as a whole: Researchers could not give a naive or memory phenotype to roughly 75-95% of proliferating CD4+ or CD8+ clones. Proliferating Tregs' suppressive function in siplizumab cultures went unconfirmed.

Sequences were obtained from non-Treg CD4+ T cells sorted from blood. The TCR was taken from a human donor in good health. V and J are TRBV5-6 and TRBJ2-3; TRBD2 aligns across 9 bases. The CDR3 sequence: CASSLGLAGSGDTQYF. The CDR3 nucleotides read TGTGCCAGCAGCTTGGGGCTAGCGGGATCGGGGGATACGCAGTATTTT.